Listed here are 14 T cell receptor beta chains from one sample, sequenced in a study of blood T cell repertoires in COVID-19. The assay was immunoSEQ multiplex PCR, and TCRdb's table has in-frame clones only and misses some. The sample carries about 310,000 clones, about nine tenths recorded once. The sequenced sample was peripheral blood. The origin of the receptors is a man aged 45-65 years with active or convalescent COVID-19.

The rearrangement joins TRBV2 to TRBJ2-2, with 7 bases matching TRBD1. Looked up from germline, CDR1 is SNHLY and CDR2 is FYNNEI. Trimming at V came to 5 bases and at J to 3 bases, leaving 9 bases not matched to a gene. This CDR3 is 16 amino acids long. The DNA of the CDR3 is TGTGCCAGCAGTCTACGCTCGGGACAGTACACCGGGGAGCTGTTTTTT. It is translated as CASSLRSGQYTGELFF.

The V call is TRBV6-5, the J call TRBJ1-2, with TRBD1 matching over 9 bases. Unmatched junction bases numbered 10, after V lost 8 bases and J lost 6 bases. Germline values: CDR1 MNHEY, CDR2 SVGAGI. This CDR3 is 14 amino acids long. This CDR3 reads CASGNRGRENGYTF. CDR3 sequence (DNA): TGTGCCAGCGGTAACAGGGGGCGCGAAAATGGCTACACCTTC.

This clone was counted once. The V gene is TRBV28, the J gene TRBJ2-7, with 7 nucleotides matching TRBD1. Germline-derived CDR1 and CDR2 are MDHEN and SYDVKM. The junction had 5 bases not matched to a gene; V was cut back by 4 bases and J by 5 bases. This CDR3 region has 13 residues. The CDR3 reads CASSSGQAHEQYF. The CDR3 region has the DNA TGTGCCAGCAGTTCCGGACAGGCCCACGAGCAGTACTTC.

The chain recombines TRBV27 with TRBJ2-5; 10 bases fit TRBD1. J gave up 4 bases and V 3 bases, and 5 bases lay outside the gene matches. The CDR3 is 15 amino acids. The germline V gene encodes CDR1 MNHEY and CDR2 SMNVEV (reference sequence). The CDR3 bases are TGTGCCAGCAGTTTTTTGGGACAGGGGAGAGAGACCCAGTACTTC. Its translation: CASSFLGQGRETQYF.

This clone came up once. The CDR3 DNA reads TGTGCCAGCAGTTCGACAGCTCGACATGGCTACACCTTC. Its protein is CASSSTARHGYTF. The chain couples TRBV28 to TRBJ1-2; TRBD1 might be the D (5 bases). The ends were cut back, 4 bases at V and 6 bases at J, with 12 bases in the middle. The germline gives CDR1 MDHEN, CDR2 SYDVKM. CDR3 length: 13 amino acids.

The chain recombines TRBV28 with TRBJ1-1; 7 nucleotides align to TRBD1. Germline CDR1 and CDR2: MDHEN and SYDVKM. The ends lost 4 bases at V and 6 bases at J; junction bases unmatched: 8. The length of the CDR3 is 14 residues. Written as DNA, the CDR3 is TGTGCCAGCAGTTCCCCGACAGGGATACCTGAAGCTTTCTTT. It encodes CASSSPTGIPEAFF. Complete variable domain (other parts from reference TRBV28 and TRBJ1-1): DVKVTQSSRYLVKRTGEKVFLECVQDMDHENMFWYRQDPGLGLRLIYFSYDVKMKEKGDIPEGYSVSREKKERFSLILESASTNQTSMYLCASSSPTGIPEAFFGQGTRLTVV.

The rearrangement uses TRBV5-5 and TRBJ2-1; TRBD2 agrees at 13 bases. J lost 7 bases, V lost 1 base, and 5 bases had no gene match. CDR3 length equals 16 residues. The germline gives CDR1 SGHKS, CDR2 YYEKEE (reference sequence). CDR3 sequence: CASSLWTSGRANEQFF. CDR3 DNA: TGTGCCAGCAGCTTGTGGACTAGCGGGAGAGCGAATGAGCAGTTCTTC.

This chain connects TRBV28 to TRBJ2-7; D is unresolved. Germline loops: CDR1 MDHEN, CDR2 SYDVKM. The V end lost 2 bases, the J end lost 0 bases, and 11 bases lay between the germline ends. The CDR3 is 15 residues long. The CDR3 region is CASSLEPPSSYEQYF. CDR3 nucleotides: TGTGCCAGCAGTTTAGAGCCGCCGAGCTCCTACGAGCAGTACTTC.

The chain carries TRBV2 and TRBJ2-2, with 8 nucleotides matching TRBD1. This CDR3 contains 16 residues. V lost 6 bases and J lost 7; bases outside the gene matches: 13. Looked up from germline, CDR1 is SNHLY and CDR2 is FYNNEI. The CDR3 bases are TGTGCCAGCAGGGGACAGGATTGGGATTCGGGCGGGGAGCTGTTTTTT. This encodes CASRGQDWDSGGELFF.

The chain joins TRBV2 to TRBJ2-3; D gene unclear. V lost 4 bases and J 1 base, leaving 9 bases between the germline ends. CDR3 length: 14 residues. The germline gives CDR1 SNHLY, CDR2 FYNNEI. The CDR3 nucleotides are TGTGCCAGCAGTGCGATCTCAGGCACAGATACGCAGTATTTT. Translation: CASSAISGTDTQYF.

Here the CDR3 reads CAWRRVAGPNNEQFF. The CDR3 DNA is TGTGCCTGGAGGCGGGTAGCGGGGCCAAACAATGAGCAGTTCTTC. The chain recombines TRBV30 with TRBJ2-1, with 8 nucleotides matching TRBD2. CDR1 and CDR2 from the germline V gene are GTSNPN and SVGIG (reference sequence). Losses at the gene ends were 3 bases for V and 5 bases for J; bases not matched to a gene: 9. The CDR3 consists of 15 residues.

This chain links TRBV7-8 with TRBJ2-5, with 10 bases aligning to TRBD1. The CDR3 has 16 amino acids. V lost 4 bases and J lost 5; bases outside the gene matches: 10. Germline lookup yields CDR1 SGHVS and CDR2 FQNEAQ. CDR3 amino acids: CASSYSGTGEWETQYF. The CDR3 nucleotides read TGTGCCAGCAGCTACTCCGGGACAGGGGAGTGGGAGACCCAGTACTTC.

In regard to this clone: Since no conserved phenylalanine or tryptophan closes the CDR3, a read error is the likely cause. Because the CDR3's place on the DNA is in doubt, the DNA is left out and the CDR3 is given as listed by TCRdb. V usage is TRBV6-1 and J usage is TRBJ1-2. The CDR3 has 15 amino acids, counting both end residues. Germline CDR1 reads MNHNS; CDR2 reads SASEGT. Here the CDR3 reads CASSEGTGWPSNLEV.

This chain links TRBV6-6 with TRBJ1-5; TRBD1 matches 8 bases. With 7 bases clipped from V and 4 bases from J, the junction kept 9 bases outside the gene matches. Germline CDR1 reads MNHNY; CDR2 reads SVGAGI (reference sequence). The CDR3 is made up of 15 amino acids. The CDR3 DNA reads TGTGCCAGCAAGAAGGACAGGGAGAGGAATCAGCCCCAGCATTTT. Its translation is CASKKDRERNQPQHF.